This entry lists 11 T cell receptor beta chains sequenced from one sample in a study of T cells in Graves' hyperthyroidism and ophthalmopathy. Amplification of TCR beta CDR3 regions was performed using RNA transcripts as template. The HTBI set primed first-round TCR CDR3 RT-PCR. TCRdb re-called the multiplex PCR reads with MiXCR, one entry per CDR3 protein. The sample contains fewer than 750,000 distinct CDR3 sequences, about 14% of which appear only once. Sequenced: blood. These receptors were collected from a woman between 40 and 50 years old with Graves' ophthalmopathy.

This clonotype occurred many times. The J gene is TRBJ1-2, the V gene TRBV25-1, with no clear D. The germline V and J ends were trimmed by 1 base and 6 bases, with 9 bases remaining between them. This CDR3 has 13 residues. Per germline, CDR1 MGHDK and CDR2 SYGVNS. CDR3 DNA sequence: TGTGCCAGCAGTGAATCTGGGTTCCATGGCTACACCTTC. It specifies CASSESGFHGYTF.

The rearrangement links TRBV29-1 to TRBJ2-5; possible D gene TRBD2, 5 bases. This CDR3 region has 14 residues. Germline values: CDR1 SQVTM, CDR2 ANQGSEA. The V gene lost 7 bases and the J gene lost 2 bases, with 17 bases spanning the gap. CDR3 coding DNA: TGCAGCGCTGACGGGAAGTGGGGTCAAGAGACCCAGTACTTC. This sequence encodes CSADGKWGQETQYF.

This clonotype was detected a few times. The rearrangement links TRBV12-3 or TRBV12-4 to TRBJ1-1, with a weak D call TRBD1 (6 bases). The CDR3 is 14 amino acids. The ends were cut back, 4 bases at V and 6 bases at J, with 15 bases in the middle. The CDR3 is CASSSSSGAPEAFF. CDR3 coding DNA: TGTGCCAGCAGTTCCTCCTCAGGGGCTCCTGAAGCTTTCTTT.

The chain is built from TRBV5-1 and TRBJ2-7; D is uncertain. Germline loops: CDR1 SGHRS, CDR2 YFSETQ. V was trimmed by 1 base and J by 3 bases, leaving 5 bases between them. This CDR3 is built from 12 residues. The CDR3 reads CASSLNFYEQYF. CDR3 bases: TGCGCCAGCAGCTTGAATTTCTACGAGCAGTACTTC.

There are a few counts of this clonotype. The gene calls are TRBV19 and TRBJ2-5; 8 bases map to TRBD1. This CDR3 is built from 14 residues. CDR1 is LNHDA, CDR2 SQIVND, per germline (reference sequence). V was clipped by 4 bases and J by 2 bases; unmatched bases: 3. The CDR3 is CASSNRDRQETQYF. The DNA for the CDR3 is TGTGCCAGTAGTAACCGGGACAGGCAAGAGACCCAGTACTTC.

The chain uses TRBV30 and TRBJ1-2, with 9 bases lining up with TRBD1. The CDR3 contains 14 residues. The germline gives CDR1 GTSNPN, CDR2 SVGIG (reference sequence). With V trimmed by 0 bases and J by 6 bases, 5 bases remained unmatched. CDR3 DNA sequence: TGTGCCTGGAGTGTTAGGGACAGGGTGAATGGCTACACCTTC. It codes for CAWSVRDRVNGYTF. The whole variable domain, filled in from reference TRBV30 and TRBJ1-2, reads SQTIHQWPATLVQPVGSPLSLECTVEGTSNPNLYWYRQAAGRGLQLLFYSVGIGQISSEVPQNLSASRPQDRQFILSSKKLLLSDSGFYLCAWSVRDRVNGYTFGSGTRLTVV.

This clonotype was seen repeatedly, ten times or more. The chain couples TRBV12-3 or TRBV12-4 to TRBJ2-5; D is uncertain. The CDR3 sequence is 13 residues long. V was clipped by 2 bases and J by 5 bases, with 9 bases between them. CDR3: CASSLWRLETQYF. For the CDR3, the DNA is TGTGCCAGCAGTTTATGGCGGTTGGAGACCCAGTACTTC.

V gene TRBV6-1 combines with J gene TRBJ1-5; 8 bases agree with TRBD1. Losses at the gene ends were 4 bases for V and 7 bases for J; bases not matched to a gene: 6. Germline V CDR1 and CDR2: MNHNS, SASEGT. The CDR3 has 14 residues. CDR3 DNA sequence: TGTGCCAGCAGTGGACAGGGGTCTAGGCAGCCCCAGCATTTT. Its translation is CASSGQGSRQPQHF.

This clonotype was recorded at least ten times. The genes are TRBV28 and TRBJ2-7, with D perhaps matching TRBD1 or TRBD2 (5 bases each). V lost 1 base to trimming and J lost 4 bases, with 11 bases between them. CDR3 length: 14 residues. Germline lookup yields CDR1 MDHEN and CDR2 SYDVKM. CDR3 protein: CASSLSRDAYEQYF. DNA for the CDR3: TGTGCCAGCAGTTTATCCCGGGACGCATACGAGCAGTACTTC.

This clonotype was seen repeatedly, ten times or more. This chain joins TRBV11-1 and TRBJ1-1; D gene unclear. The CDR3 runs to 13 residues. Trimming cost V 3 bases and J 4 bases, with 9 bases left between them. Germline CDR1 SGHAT, CDR2 FQDESV (reference sequence). The CDR3 is CASSFEEGTEAFF. DNA for the CDR3: TGTGCCAGCAGCTTTGAAGAGGGCACTGAAGCTTTCTTT.

This clonotype was picked up many times. V and J are TRBV7-9 and TRBJ2-7, with TRBD2 matching 12 bases. V lost 3 bases, J lost 6 bases, and 3 bases stayed unmatched. The length of the CDR3 is 14 residues. The germline CDR1 and CDR2 sequences are SEHNR and FQNEAQ (reference sequence). Here the CDR3 reads CASSLPGLAGEQYF. The DNA for the CDR3 is TGTGCCAGCAGCTTGCCGGGACTAGCGGGCGAGCAGTACTTC.